A selection of T cell receptor beta chains follows, all from one sample in a study of T-cell memory formation after mild COVID-19. TCRdb reprocessed the 5' RACE reads via MiXCR and lists one record per CDR3 protein. The sample has about 30,000 distinct CDR3 sequences, less than 15% seen once; the top ten hold over 12%. Sequenced sample: PBMCs or a T cell subset sorted from them (not recorded which). These receptors were taken from an adult woman who had mild COVID-19 (a few samples of this study predate the infection). Cell type and time point are not known. Each CDR3 is given with its conserved first and last residue. D genes are given only for firm matches. Size is stated for part of the rows, as once, few or many counts, or as a class when the clone is expanded.

clone_size: many; d_call: TRBD2; j_call: TRBJ2-7; v_call: TRBV5-1; cdr3_nt: TGCGCCAGCAGCTTGGGCCCAGCGGGAACCTACGAGCAGTACTTC; cdr3_aa: CASSLGPAGTYEQYF
clone_size: many; d_call: -; j_call: TRBJ2-7; v_call: TRBV5-4; cdr3_nt: TGTGCCAGCAGCTTGGCGGCCTACACCAAGGGGAAAAACGAGCAGTACTTC; cdr3_aa: CASSLAAYTKGKNEQYF
clone_size: -; d_call: TRBD1; j_call: TRBJ1-2; v_call: TRBV25-1; cdr3_nt: TGTGCCAGCGGGACAGGGAGTGGCTACACCTTC; cdr3_aa: CASGTGSGYTF
clone_size: many; d_call: TRBD2; j_call: TRBJ2-7; v_call: TRBV7-2; cdr3_nt: TGTGCCAGCAGCTTAGGCCTAGCGGGGGGCGAGCAGTACTTC; cdr3_aa: CASSLGLAGGEQYF
clone_size: many; d_call: TRBD1; j_call: TRBJ2-7; v_call: TRBV2; cdr3_nt: TGTGCCAGCAGTGAACAGGGGGAAAGCTACGAGCAGTACTTC; cdr3_aa: CASSEQGESYEQYF
clone_size: many; d_call: -; j_call: TRBJ1-1; v_call: TRBV9; cdr3_nt: TGTGCCAGCAGCCCCGAGGGGTGGAGCGCTGAAGCTTTCTTT; cdr3_aa: CASSPEGWSAEAFF
clone_size: many; d_call: -; j_call: TRBJ1-1; v_call: TRBV11-2; cdr3_nt: TGTGCCAGCAGCTTAGGCGACAGTGGCACTGAAGCTTTCTTT; cdr3_aa: CASSLGDSGTEAFF
clone_size: many; d_call: -; j_call: TRBJ2-1; v_call: TRBV4-2; cdr3_nt: TGTGCCAGCAGCCAAAGACCCGATGCCGCCTATGAGCAGTTCTTC; cdr3_aa: CASSQRPDAAYEQFF
clone_size: many; d_call: -; j_call: TRBJ2-3; v_call: TRBV25-1; cdr3_nt: TGTGCCAGCAGTGTCAAACGGGGAAGCACAGATACGCAGTATTTT; cdr3_aa: CASSVKRGSTDTQYF
clone_size: many; d_call: -; j_call: TRBJ2-5; v_call: TRBV27; cdr3_nt: TGTGCCAGCAGTTTAGATGAGGGACCGGAGAAGACCCAGTACTTC; cdr3_aa: CASSLDEGPEKTQYF
clone_size: many; d_call: -; j_call: TRBJ1-2; v_call: TRBV20-1; cdr3_nt: TGCAGTGCTAGAACCCGGACAGCTTATGGCTACACCTTC; cdr3_aa: CSARTRTAYGYTF
clone_size: many; d_call: -; j_call: TRBJ2-6; v_call: TRBV7-2; cdr3_nt: TGTGCCAGCAGCTTAGGGGGCTCTGGGGCCAACGTCCTGACTTTC; cdr3_aa: CASSLGGSGANVLTF
clone_size: many; d_call: -; j_call: TRBJ2-1; v_call: TRBV24-1; cdr3_nt: TGTGCCACCAGTGACCCCGGGTTAAAGAGGAATGAGCAGTTCTTC; cdr3_aa: CATSDPGLKRNEQFF
clone_size: many; d_call: -; j_call: TRBJ1-1; v_call: TRBV5-1; cdr3_nt: TGCGCCAGCAGCTTAGTCAAGGGAGGTTCAGCTGAAGCTTTCTTT; cdr3_aa: CASSLVKGGSAEAFF
clone_size: -; d_call: TRBD2; j_call: TRBJ2-3; v_call: TRBV12-3/TRBV12-4; cdr3_nt: TGTGCCAGCAGGTTAGCGGGACCCCGAGCATATACGCAGTATTTT; cdr3_aa: CASRLAGPRAYTQYF
clone_size: -; d_call: -; j_call: TRBJ2-1; v_call: TRBV11-2; cdr3_nt: TGTGCCAGCAGCTTAGCCGGGGGAACCTACAATGAGCAGTTCTTC; cdr3_aa: CASSLAGGTYNEQFF
clone_size: few; d_call: -; j_call: TRBJ2-3; v_call: TRBV6-1; cdr3_nt: TGTGCCAGCAGTGGAATAGCGGAGACAGATACGCAGTATTTT; cdr3_aa: CASSGIAETDTQYF
clone_size: many; d_call: -; j_call: TRBJ2-7; v_call: TRBV7-8; cdr3_nt: TGTGCCAGCAGCTTAGCGCTGGGCCCCTACGAGCAGTACTTC; cdr3_aa: CASSLALGPYEQYF
clone_size: many; d_call: TRBD1; j_call: TRBJ2-3; v_call: TRBV20-1; cdr3_nt: TGCAGTGCCGACAGGGGGCCCCAAGATACGCAGTATTTT; cdr3_aa: CSADRGPQDTQYF
clone_size: many; d_call: -; j_call: TRBJ2-3; v_call: TRBV5-6; cdr3_nt: TGTGCCAGCAGCTCGCCCCGGGCCACAGATACGCAGTATTTT; cdr3_aa: CASSSPRATDTQYF
clone_size: -; d_call: -; j_call: TRBJ2-7; v_call: TRBV18; cdr3_nt: TGTGCCAGCTCACCACCGGCAGCTTTCTACGAGCAGTACTTC; cdr3_aa: CASSPPAAFYEQYF
clone_size: many; d_call: TRBD1; j_call: TRBJ2-1; v_call: TRBV20-1; cdr3_nt: TGCAGTGCTCAGACCGGGACAGCGAACAATGAGCAGTTCTTC; cdr3_aa: CSAQTGTANNEQFF
clone_size: many; d_call: TRBD2; j_call: TRBJ2-1; v_call: TRBV7-2; cdr3_nt: TGTGCCAGCAGCTTCCTAGCGGGGGATGAGCAGTTCTTC; cdr3_aa: CASSFLAGDEQFF
clone_size: many; d_call: TRBD1; j_call: TRBJ2-6; v_call: TRBV5-6; cdr3_nt: TGTGCCAGCAGCTTGGCTTGGGACAGGGGGCCCATCTCTGGGGCCAACGTCCTGACTTTC; cdr3_aa: CASSLAWDRGPISGANVLTF
clone_size: many; d_call: -; j_call: TRBJ1-3; v_call: TRBV11-2; cdr3_nt: TGTGCCAGCAGCTTAGAGATTTGGGGAACTGGAAACACCATATATTTT; cdr3_aa: CASSLEIWGTGNTIYF
clone_size: -; d_call: -; j_call: TRBJ1-1; v_call: TRBV6-5; cdr3_nt: TGTGCCAGCAGACCCCTGGGGAGGGGGAACACTGAAGCTTTCTTT; cdr3_aa: CASRPLGRGNTEAFF
clone_size: many; d_call: -; j_call: TRBJ2-7; v_call: TRBV30; cdr3_nt: TGTGCCTGGAGGGGCAGGGGCTACGAGCAGTACTTC; cdr3_aa: CAWRGRGYEQYF
clone_size: -; d_call: TRBD1; j_call: TRBJ2-4; v_call: TRBV7-9; cdr3_nt: TGTGCCAGCAGCTCCGACAGGGTAACCAAAAACATTCAGTACTTC; cdr3_aa: CASSSDRVTKNIQYF
clone_size: -; d_call: -; j_call: TRBJ2-7; v_call: TRBV5-4; cdr3_nt: TGTGCCAGCAGCGGAGGTGGTAGCGGACCCTACGAGCAGTACTTC; cdr3_aa: CASSGGGSGPYEQYF
clone_size: many; d_call: TRBD1; j_call: TRBJ1-2; v_call: TRBV7-2; cdr3_nt: TGTGCCAGCAGCTTAGTTGGGACAGGAAATAACTATGGCTACACCTTC; cdr3_aa: CASSLVGTGNNYGYTF